This is a list of T cell receptor beta chains from one sample in a study of identical twins. TCRdb independently ran MiXCR on the 5' RACE reads; one entry per CDR3 protein. The sample shows 200,000 to 300,000 distinct CDR3 sequences, about 7.5% of them seen only once. These data also formed part of another study, on yellow fever vaccine responses in identical twins.

Sequencing was performed on CD8+ T cells sorted from blood. The receptor set was obtained from a woman aged 18-29 years in good health. CDR3s include the opening cysteine and the closing phenylalanine or tryptophan. The D gene is left open where the match is weak. The listing skips clone size in some rows; elsewhere it reads once, few, many or a size class.

d_call	clone_size	v_call	cdr3_length	j_call	cdr3_nt	cdr3_aa
TRBD2	many	TRBV12-3/TRBV12-4	17	TRBJ2-2	TGTGCCAGCAGGCCTCTAGGGACTAGCGGGAACACCGGGGAGCTGTTTTTT	CASRPLGTSGNTGELFF
NA	many	TRBV12-3/TRBV12-4	11	TRBJ2-5	TGTGCCAGCAGTTGGGGGGAGACCCAGTACTTC	CASSWGETQYF
TRBD1	many	TRBV7-9	16	TRBJ2-3	TGTGCCAGCAGCAACAACCGGGACAGGGCTATGGATACGCAGTATTTT	CASSNNRDRAMDTQYF
TRBD2	few	TRBV24-1	17	TRBJ2-5	TGTGCCACCAGTGATTCTACGACGGGACTAGCGGGGGAGACCCAGTACTTC	CATSDSTTGLAGETQYF
NA	many	TRBV6-1	14	TRBJ2-5	TGTGCCATCCAAAATCGGATTATTTTGGAGACCCAGTACTTC	CAIQNRIILETQYF
NA	many	TRBV9	13	TRBJ2-3	TGTGCCAGCAGCACCTACGGCACAGATACGCAGTATTTT	CASSTYGTDTQYF
NA	few	TRBV19	15	TRBJ1-2	TGTGCCAGTAGTATCGCACGGGATGGGAGCTATGGCTACACCTTC	CASSIARDGSYGYTF
NA	many	TRBV3-1	13	TRBJ2-7	TGTGCCAGCAGCCCCGGGCACTCCTACGAGCAGTACTTC	CASSPGHSYEQYF
TRBD2	NA	TRBV6-5	12	TRBJ2-3	TGTGCCAGCGGACTAGCGGGTGATACGCAGTATTTT	CASGLAGDTQYF
TRBD2	few	TRBV15	13	TRBJ2-1	TGTGCCACCAGCCAACTAGCGGGAGTGGGGCAGTTCTTC	CATSQLAGVGQFF
TRBD1	many	TRBV20-1	12	TRBJ1-1	TGCAGTGCTAGGACAGGGGACACTGAAGCTTTCTTT	CSARTGDTEAFF